This T cell receptor beta chain was obtained from a study of cytomegalovirus exposure and HLA in healthy donors. The study drew the donors from its roughly 130-subject validation cohort, separate from the approximately 700-subject first cohort. Worth noting for this clone: Its antigen is as yet unknown.

Data came from immunoSEQ multiplex PCR; TCRdb stores just in-frame clones and leaves some out. The sample comprises roughly 250,000 clones, nearly 90% of which are singletons, and 0.37% rests with the top ten. Germline assignment: CDR1 MNHEY and CDR2 SVGAGI. The length of the CDR3 is 15 residues. V lost 0 bases, J lost 4 bases, and 9 bases lay in between. General observations from the study: The dataset shows that most TCR sequences were rare, while some public TCRs occurred in many donors. The tendency of first-cohort TCR clusters to co-occur in the roughly 120 validation repertoires was identified by a subsequent analysis.

Sample: PBMCs. The V gene is TRBV6-5, the J gene TRBJ2-2; tentative D call: TRBD1 (5 bases). This receptor was identified in a young woman in good health and CMV-seronegative. The CDR3, as DNA: TGTGCCAGCAGTTACTCCCAGGGTGGCACCGGGGAGCTGTTTTTT. Residues: CASSYSQGGTGELFF.